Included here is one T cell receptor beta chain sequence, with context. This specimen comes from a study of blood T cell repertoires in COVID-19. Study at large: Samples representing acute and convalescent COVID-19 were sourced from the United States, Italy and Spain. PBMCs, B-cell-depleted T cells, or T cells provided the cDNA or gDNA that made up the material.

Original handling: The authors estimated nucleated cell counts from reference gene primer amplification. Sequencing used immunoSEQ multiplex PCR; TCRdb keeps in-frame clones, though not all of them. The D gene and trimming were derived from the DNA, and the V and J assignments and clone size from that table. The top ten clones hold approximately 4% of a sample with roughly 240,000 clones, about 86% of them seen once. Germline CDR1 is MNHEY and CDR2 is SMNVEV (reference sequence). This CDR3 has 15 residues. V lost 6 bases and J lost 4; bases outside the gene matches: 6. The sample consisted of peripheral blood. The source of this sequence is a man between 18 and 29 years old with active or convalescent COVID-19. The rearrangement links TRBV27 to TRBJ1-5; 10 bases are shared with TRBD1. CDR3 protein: CASRSGTGVNQPQHF. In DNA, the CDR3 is TGTGCCAGCAGATCCGGGACAGGGGTAAATCAGCCCCAGCATTTT.